This T cell receptor (beta chain) was recorded in a study of Graves' ophthalmopathy and Graves' hyperthyroidism. Study-level results: Blood also held most thyroid clonotypes expanded above 0.001 frequency.

This clonotype was seen repeatedly, ten times or more. Its antigen is still unknown. The authors diagnosed from clinical symptoms, serum thyroxine, TRAb, thyroid ultrasound and orbital computed tomography. Beta-chain TCR CDR3 regions were amplified from RNA transcripts. An initial RT-PCR round employing HTBI primers preceded a second-round multiplex PCR. Each CDR3 protein gets one entry after TCRdb re-called the multiplex PCR reads with MiXCR. The repertoire holds a few hundred thousand distinct CDR3 sequences, with more than 20% as singletons. The sample comprised peripheral blood. This TCR derives from a woman between 18 and 29 years old with stable Graves' hyperthyroidism.

This CDR3 reads CATSREIRGPGAFF. CDR3 in DNA: TGTGCCACCAGCAGAGAGATCCGAGGGCCTGGGGCTTTCTTT. The rearrangement links TRBV15 to TRBJ1-1, with no clear D. The CDR3 length is 14 residues. Trimming removed 0 bases at V and 11 bases at J, with 16 bases between. The germline V gene encodes CDR1 LNHNV and CDR2 YYDKDF (reference sequence).